This passage covers 21 T cell receptor beta chains from one sample sequenced in a study of T cell responses to AZD1222 COVID-19 vaccine (dated by TCRdb to the early 2020s). The time point label here, explained by the study, means: baseline before first vaccination. The method was the immunoSEQ multiplex PCR assay. Drawn from immuneACCESS, this table holds only the in-frame rearrangements with V and J called that TCRdb kept. Clones are partly lost; checked studies trace under half to an unresolved V gene and leave the rest unexplained. The sample table holds roughly 160,000 clones, of which approximately 90% were seen once. The ten biggest clones cover 6.5% to 8.5% of the sample. The source was peripheral blood, collected on day 0 of AZD1222 vaccination. The receptors here all came from an adult in good health.

The V call is TRBV6-5, the J call TRBJ2-3; possibly TRBD1 for D (6 bases). The germline V gene has CDR1 MNHEY and CDR2 SVGAGI. V was clipped by 6 bases and J by 2 bases, with 15 bases between them. The CDR3 is 15 residues long. The CDR3 region has the DNA TGTGCCAGCAGCCCAAGGAACAGGGCCACAGATACGCAGTATTTT. As protein: CASSPRNRATDTQYF.

The chain recombines TRBV20-1 with TRBJ1-2; no firm D call. Germline lookup yields CDR1 DFQATT and CDR2 SNEGSKA (reference sequence). V lost 3 bases and J lost 5, with 13 bases in between. This CDR3 contains 13 residues. The DNA for the CDR3 is TGCAGTGCTAGTGAACGTAACGGATATGGCTACACCTTC. This gives the protein CSASERNGYGYTF.

The V gene is TRBV25-1, the J gene TRBJ2-1; the D gene is possibly TRBD2 (6 bases). The length of the CDR3 is 17 residues. Trimming shortened V by 1 base and J by 1 base, and 14 bases separated the two germline ends. The germline gives CDR1 MGHDK, CDR2 SYGVNS. The CDR3 DNA is TGTGCCAGCAGTGAATCCGGGACTTCGCGGTCCTACAATGAGCAGTTCTTC. This codes for CASSESGTSRSYNEQFF.

The V and J genes are TRBV18 and TRBJ1-3; no clear D. The CDR3 loop spans 13 amino acids. Germline V gene sequence: CDR1 KGHSH, CDR2 LQKENI. The V end was cut by 1 base, the J end by 8 bases, with 9 bases between. In DNA form, the CDR3 reads TGTGCCAGCTCACCACGCCCCCAGGACACCATATATTTT. This encodes CASSPRPQDTIYF.

This chain uses TRBV7-3 with TRBJ2-7; D not certain. The CDR3 is made up of 15 amino acids. The V end was cut by 0 bases, the J end by 6 bases, with 15 bases between. CDR1 is SGHTA, CDR2 FQGTGA, per germline. Here the CDR3 reads CASSLTSGVLSEQYF. CDR3 bases: TGTGCCAGCAGCTTAACGTCTGGGGTTCTCTCCGAGCAGTACTTC.

The chain carries TRBV11-3 and TRBJ2-2, with D hard to call. CDR3 length: 14 residues. Between the trimmed V and J ends, which lost 3 bases and 4 bases, there was a span of 9 bases. Germline V lookup: CDR1 SGHNT, CDR2 YENEEA. In DNA, the CDR3 is TGTGCCAGCAGCTTTCGGACGGGCACCGGGGAGCTGTTTTTT. Translated: CASSFRTGTGELFF.

The chain combines TRBV12-3 or TRBV12-4 with TRBJ2-3; D remains unclear. V was shortened by 5 bases and J by 6 bases, with 9 bases between the two germline ends. The CDR3 length is 12 residues. The CDR3 DNA reads as TGTGCCAGCAGTGCAGTCTCGGATACGCAGTATTTT. It translates to CASSAVSDTQYF.

The chain uses TRBV19 and TRBJ2-5; tentative D call: TRBD1 (6 bases). V was cut by 5 bases and J by 5 bases, with 18 bases left in between. Germline V gene data show CDR1 as LNHDA and CDR2 as SQIVND (reference sequence). The CDR3 spans 15 residues. The CDR3 DNA sequence: TGTGCCAGTAGTTACAGGGCGTATCCGTGGGAGACCCAGTACTTC. Translated: CASSYRAYPWETQYF.

The chain couples TRBV7-4 to TRBJ1-4; D unclear. The CDR3 sequence is 15 residues long. The germline gives CDR1 SGHVT, CDR2 SQSDAQ. V dropped 5 bases and J dropped 5 bases, with 15 bases sitting between them. This CDR3 reads CASSPARPSNEKLFF. DNA for the CDR3: TGTGCCAGCAGCCCAGCACGGCCAAGCAATGAAAAACTGTTTTTT. Drawing the rest from reference TRBV7-4 and TRBJ1-4, the complete variable domain is GAGVSQSPRYKVAKRGRDVALRCDSISGHVTLYWYRQTLGQGSEVLTYSQSDAQRDKSGRPSGRFSAERPERSVSTLKIQRTEQGDSAVYLCASSPARPSNEKLFFGSGTQLSVL.

The gene calls are TRBV7-9 and TRBJ1-2; 10 nucleotides line up with TRBD1. The CDR3 is 13 amino acids. Losses at the gene ends were 5 bases for V and 6 bases for J; bases not matched to a gene: 3. Per the germline V gene, CDR1 is SEHNR and CDR2 is FQNEAQ (reference sequence). The CDR3 nucleotides read TGTGCCAGCAGCCGACAGGGGGCGCATGGCTACACCTTC. This translates into CASSRQGAHGYTF. Supplemented by reference TRBV7-9 and TRBJ1-2, the full variable domain reads DTGVSQNPRHKITKRGQNVTFRCDPISEHNRLYWYRQTLGQGPEFLTYFQNEAQLEKSRLLSDRFSAERPKGSFSTLEIQRTEQGDSAMYLCASSRQGAHGYTFGSGTRLTVV.

The chain links TRBV19 to TRBJ1-4, with TRBD1 matching over 7 bases. The germline V gene has CDR1 LNHDA and CDR2 SQIVND (reference sequence). The CDR3 length is 14 residues. V shed 8 bases and J 0 bases; nucleotides not matched to a gene: 3. CDR3 DNA: TGTGCCAGTTGCGGACAGGCAACTAATGAAAAACTGTTTTTT. Protein: CASCGQATNEKLFF.

The V call is TRBV6-5, the J call TRBJ2-1; D possibly corresponds to TRBD2 (5 bases). Trimming took off 0 bases at V and 6 bases at J, with 12 bases between the two ends. Germline V lookup: CDR1 MNHEY, CDR2 SVGAGI. The CDR3 consists of 15 residues. The CDR3, as DNA: TGTGCCAGCAGTTACTCGAGTTCGGGGAGCAATGAGCAGTTCTTC. Translated, it gives CASSYSSSGSNEQFF.

The CDR3, as DNA: TGTGCCAGCAGTGTGATCTCGAACACTGAAGCTTTCTTT. Its translation: CASSVISNTEAFF. V gene TRBV2 combines with J gene TRBJ1-1; D is unclear. Germline V gene data show CDR1 as SNHLY and CDR2 as FYNNEI. The length of the CDR3 is 13 residues. Trimming cost V 4 bases and J 1 base, with 7 bases left between them.

This chain uses TRBV12-3 or TRBV12-4 with TRBJ2-5; D is unclear. V dropped 1 base and J dropped 3 bases, with 6 bases sitting between them. This CDR3 comprises 13 residues. The CDR3 here is CASSLGPKETQYF. The CDR3 DNA sequence: TGTGCCAGCAGTTTAGGACCTAAAGAGACCCAGTACTTC.

The CDR3 is CASSLTAGHTGELFF. The CDR3 DNA reads as TGTGCCAGCAGCTTAACCGCAGGACACACCGGGGAGCTGTTTTTT. The V and J genes are TRBV7-3 and TRBJ2-2; no clear D gene. The V gene's germline CDR1 is SGHTA and CDR2 FQGTGA. The CDR3 extends over 15 amino acids. Trimming cost V 0 bases and J 3 bases, with 8 bases left between them.

The gene calls are TRBV19 and TRBJ1-1; D is possibly TRBD1 (5 bases). Germline CDR1 is LNHDA and CDR2 is SQIVND (reference sequence). Deletions cut 10 bases from V and 0 bases from J, with 12 bases between. The CDR3 runs to 13 residues. This chain's CDR3 is CATTGKMNTEAFF. The CDR3 DNA sequence: TGTGCCACTACAGGTAAGATGAACACTGAAGCTTTCTTT. Full variable domain (remainder filled in from reference TRBV19 and TRBJ1-1): DGGITQSPKYLFRKEGQNVTLSCEQNLNHDAMYWYRQDPGQGLRLIYYSQIVNDFQKGDIAEGYSVSREKKESFPLTVTSAQKNPTAFYLCATTGKMNTEAFFGQGTRLTVV.

The V and J genes are TRBV7-8 and TRBJ2-3; TRBD1 agrees at 9 bases. CDR1 is SGHVS, CDR2 FQNEAQ, per germline. Trimming cost V 7 bases and J 4 bases; bases outside gene matches: 6. This CDR3 is 14 amino acids long. The chain's CDR3 is CASTQQGASDTQYF. The CDR3 nucleotides are TGTGCCAGCACCCAACAGGGGGCCTCAGATACGCAGTATTTT.

This clone was counted once. The gene calls are TRBV25-1 and TRBJ1-5; D is possibly TRBD1 (5 bases). The V and J ends lost 4 bases and 2 bases respectively, with 9 bases between them. Looked up from germline, CDR1 is MGHDK and CDR2 is SYGVNS. The CDR3 is made up of 14 amino acids. The CDR3 sequence is CASSGQGGNQPQHF. The CDR3 coding sequence is TGTGCCAGCAGTGGTCAGGGCGGCAATCAGCCCCAGCATTTT. Looking up the rest from reference TRBV25-1 and TRBJ1-5 gives the full variable domain: EADIYQTPRYLVIGTGKKITLECSQTMGHDKMYWYQQDPGMELHLIHYSYGVNSTEKGDLSSESTVSRIRTEHFPLTLESARPSHTSQYLCASSGQGGNQPQHFGDGTRLSIL.

The J gene is TRBJ1-6, the V gene TRBV25-1; D unclear. Looked up from germline, CDR1 is MGHDK and CDR2 is SYGVNS. V lost 6 bases and J lost 8, with 14 bases in between. The length of the CDR3 is 14 residues. CDR3 DNA sequence: TGTGCCAGCAGGGCCCCACTAGGGTATTCACCCCTCCACTTT. Translating gives CASRAPLGYSPLHF.

V usage is TRBV4-1 and J usage is TRBJ2-7; 11 positions match TRBD2. Losses at the gene ends were 5 bases for V and 4 bases for J; bases not matched to a gene: 13. The CDR3 runs to 17 residues. Germline CDR1 is MGHRA and CDR2 is YSYEKL. For the CDR3, the DNA is TGCGCCAGCAGCGCTCGGGACACCGGGACTAGCGGTTACGAGCAGTACTTC. Its protein is CASSARDTGTSGYEQYF.

Of note for this clone: The same CDR3 also results from other DNA sequences found in this sample. The genes are TRBV3-1 (or the pseudogene TRBV3-2) and TRBJ1-1; D may be TRBD1 (5 bases). The ends were cut back, 1 base at V and 1 base at J, with 7 bases in the middle. CDR1 is LGHDT and CDR2 is YNNKEL in the germline V gene (reference sequence). This CDR3 has 14 amino acids. CDR3 in amino acids: CASSQGGGNTEAFF. CDR3 nucleotide sequence: TGTGCCAGCAGCCAAGGCGGGGGGAACACTGAAGCTTTCTTT.